The 5 T cell receptor beta chains in this list originate from one sample, sequenced in a study of OX40 agonist ivuxolimab in advanced cancers. Sequencing was performed with immunoSEQ multiplex PCR; in TCRdb, only in-frame clones are kept and a portion is missing. This table holds about 61,000 clones, about 89% found once. The material was CD4+ or CD8+ T cells sorted from blood, obtained in a trial of the OX40 agonist ivuxolimab. The receptors were gathered from an adult with an advanced solid tumor such as melanoma, head and neck, liver or kidney cancer.

V and J are TRBV12-5 and TRBJ1-5; D is ambiguous. Trimming took off 5 bases at V and 1 base at J, with 6 bases between the two ends. The V gene's germline CDR1 is LGHNT and CDR2 FRNRAP. The CDR3 contains 13 residues. This CDR3 reads CASGPSSNQPQHF. Here the CDR3 DNA reads TGTGCTAGTGGTCCCTCGAGCAATCAGCCCCAGCATTTT.

The chain recombines TRBV14 with TRBJ1-6; D unresolved. Trimming cost V 1 base and J 0 bases, with 10 bases left between them. The CDR3 is 17 amino acids. In germline, CDR1 is SGHDN, CDR2 FVKESK. This CDR3 is CASSQGERSSYNSPLHF. CDR3 DNA: TGTGCCAGCAGCCAAGGGGAACGGAGCTCCTATAATTCACCCCTCCACTTT.

The chain is built from TRBV5-6 and TRBJ2-1, with D perhaps given as TRBD1 or TRBD2 (5 bases each). V lost 4 bases and J 7 bases, leaving 18 bases between the germline ends. This CDR3 comprises 15 residues. Germline V gene data show CDR1 as SGHDT and CDR2 as YYEEEE. CDR3 in amino acids: CASSPPGAGRNEQFF. CDR3 nucleotides: TGTGCCAGCAGCCCCCCTGGGGCGGGCCGAAATGAGCAGTTCTTC.

J is TRBJ2-3 and V is TRBV19; the D call may be TRBD1 or TRBD2 (5 bases each). Germline V gene sequence: CDR1 LNHDA, CDR2 SQIVND (reference sequence). The CDR3 spans 17 residues. Trimming cost V 3 bases and J 2 bases, with 18 bases left between them. CDR3 loop: CASSIGAAEGTTDTQYF. CDR3 nucleotides: TGTGCCAGTAGTATCGGGGCGGCTGAGGGAACCACAGATACGCAGTATTTT.

V gene TRBV6-4 combines with J gene TRBJ2-1, with 9 bases lining up with TRBD1. The CDR3 length is 14 residues. V shed 3 bases, J shed 8 bases, and the junction held 5 bases outside the gene matches. Germline V lookup: CDR1 MRHNA, CDR2 SNTAGT. Here the CDR3 reads CASSDGTGLDEQFF. CDR3 nucleotide sequence: TGTGCCAGCAGTGATGGGACAGGGTTGGATGAGCAGTTCTTC.